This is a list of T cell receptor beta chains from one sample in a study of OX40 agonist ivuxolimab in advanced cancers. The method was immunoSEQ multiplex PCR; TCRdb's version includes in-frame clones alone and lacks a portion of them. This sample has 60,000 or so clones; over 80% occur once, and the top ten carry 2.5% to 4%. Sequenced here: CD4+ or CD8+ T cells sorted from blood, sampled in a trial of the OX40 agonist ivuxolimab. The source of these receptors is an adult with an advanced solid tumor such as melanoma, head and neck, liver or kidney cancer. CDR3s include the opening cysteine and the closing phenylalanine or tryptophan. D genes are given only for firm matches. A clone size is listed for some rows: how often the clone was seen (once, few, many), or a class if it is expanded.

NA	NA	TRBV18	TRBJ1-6	CASSPDLENSPLHF	TGTGCCAGCTCACCGGACTTGGAGAATTCACCCCTCCACTTT
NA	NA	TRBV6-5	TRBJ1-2	CASSYSYRGYGGYTF	TGTGCCAGCAGTTACTCGTACCGGGGCTATGGGGGCTACACCTTC
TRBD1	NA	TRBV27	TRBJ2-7	CARLLRTGDYEQYF	TGTGCCCGGCTACTCCGGACAGGGGATTACGAGCAGTACTTC
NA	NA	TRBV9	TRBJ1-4	CASSVAVGINEKLFF	TGTGCCAGCAGCGTAGCTGTAGGGATTAATGAAAAACTGTTTTTT
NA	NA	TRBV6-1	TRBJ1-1	CASRWAGQPLTEAFF	TGTGCCAGCAGGTGGGCGGGCCAACCCTTAACTGAAGCTTTCTTT
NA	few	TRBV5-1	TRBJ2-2	CASSLVPGPSMELFF	TGCGCCAGCAGCTTGGTTCCAGGGCCAAGCATGGAGCTGTTTTTT
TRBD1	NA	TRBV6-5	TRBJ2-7	CASRTGAGEQYF	TGTGCCAGCAGAACAGGGGCGGGCGAGCAGTACTTC
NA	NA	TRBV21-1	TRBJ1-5	CASSPASRTQPQHF	TGTGCCAGCAGTCCCGCCTCCCGAACTCAGCCCCAGCATTTT
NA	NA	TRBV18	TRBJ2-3	CASSLGRTDTQYF	TGTGCCAGCTCCCTCGGGCGCACAGATACGCAGTATTTT
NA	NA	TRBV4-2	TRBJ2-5	CASSQQKGETQYF	TGTGCCAGCAGCCAACAAAAGGGAGAGACCCAGTACTTC
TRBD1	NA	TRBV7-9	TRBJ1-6	CASSVWDRGSPLHF	TGTGCCAGCAGCGTTTGGGACAGGGGATCACCCCTCCACTTT
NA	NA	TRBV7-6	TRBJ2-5	CASSLQVGGQETQYF	TGTGCCAGCAGCTTACAAGTTGGGGGGCAGGAGACCCAGTACTTC
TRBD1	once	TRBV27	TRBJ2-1	CASSPGGRRHNEQFF	TGTGCCAGCAGCCCAGGGGGCCGGAGACACAATGAGCAGTTCTTC
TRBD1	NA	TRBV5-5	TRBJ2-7	CASSGTGDEQYF	TGTGCCAGCAGCGGGACAGGGGACGAGCAGTACTTC
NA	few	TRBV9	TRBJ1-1	CASSSTQTGGNTEAFF	TGTGCCAGCAGCTCTACCCAGACAGGCGGGAACACTGAAGCTTTCTTT
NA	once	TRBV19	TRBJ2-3	CASSWQGGTDTQYF	TGTGCCAGTAGTTGGCAGGGTGGCACAGATACGCAGTATTTT
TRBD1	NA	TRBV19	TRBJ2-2	CASKTQGARELFF	TGTGCCAGTAAGACCCAGGGGGCTCGGGAGCTGTTTTTT
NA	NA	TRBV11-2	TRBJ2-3	CASSFTDRTDTQYF	TGTGCCAGCAGCTTTACCGATCGCACAGATACGCAGTATTTT
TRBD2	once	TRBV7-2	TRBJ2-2	CASSPIGGGGPTGELFF	TGTGCCAGCAGCCCTATTGGGGGCGGGGGGCCCACCGGGGAGCTGTTTTTT
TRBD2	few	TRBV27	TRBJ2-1	CASSFRWTSGASYNEQFF	TGTGCCAGCAGTTTTCGCTGGACTAGCGGGGCCTCCTACAATGAGCAGTTCTTC
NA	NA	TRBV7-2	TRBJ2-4	CASSVSSGAQGIQYF	TGTGCCAGCAGCGTTTCTTCGGGAGCCCAGGGCATTCAGTACTTC
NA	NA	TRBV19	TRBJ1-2	CASTPRGTGKENYGYTF	TGTGCCAGTACCCCGAGGGGCACCGGGAAGGAAAACTATGGCTACACCTTC
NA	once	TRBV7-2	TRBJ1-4	CASSTGKINEKLFF	TGTGCCAGCAGTACAGGGAAAATCAATGAAAAACTGTTTTTT